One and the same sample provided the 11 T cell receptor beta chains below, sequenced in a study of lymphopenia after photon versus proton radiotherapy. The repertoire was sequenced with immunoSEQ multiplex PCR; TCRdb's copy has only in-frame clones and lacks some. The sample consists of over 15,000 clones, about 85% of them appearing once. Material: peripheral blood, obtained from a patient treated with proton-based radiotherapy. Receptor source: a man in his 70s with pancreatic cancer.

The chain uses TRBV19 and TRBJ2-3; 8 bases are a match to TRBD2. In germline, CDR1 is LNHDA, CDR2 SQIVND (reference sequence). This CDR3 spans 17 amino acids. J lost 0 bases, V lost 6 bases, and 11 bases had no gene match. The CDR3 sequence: CASRFTSGDGSTDTQYF. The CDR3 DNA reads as TGTGCCAGTAGGTTTACTAGCGGAGACGGTAGCACAGATACGCAGTATTTT.

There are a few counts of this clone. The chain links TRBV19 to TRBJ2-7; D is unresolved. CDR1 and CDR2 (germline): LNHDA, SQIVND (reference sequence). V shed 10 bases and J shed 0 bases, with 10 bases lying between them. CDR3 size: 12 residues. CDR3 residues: CATSFSSYEQYF. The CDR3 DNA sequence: TGTGCCACTTCATTTAGCTCCTACGAGCAGTACTTC.

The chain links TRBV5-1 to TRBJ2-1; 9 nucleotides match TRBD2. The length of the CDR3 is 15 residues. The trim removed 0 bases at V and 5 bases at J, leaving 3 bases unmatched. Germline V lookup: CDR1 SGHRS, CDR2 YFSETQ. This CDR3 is CASSLVAGANNEQFF. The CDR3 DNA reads TGCGCCAGCAGCTTGGTAGCGGGAGCCAACAATGAGCAGTTCTTC. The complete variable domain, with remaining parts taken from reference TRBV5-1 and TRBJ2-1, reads KAGVTQTPRYLIKTRGQQVTLSCSPISGHRSVSWYQQTPGQGLQFLFEYFSETQRNKGNFPGRFSGRQFSNSRSEMNVSTLELGDSALYLCASSLVAGANNEQFFGPGTRLTVL.

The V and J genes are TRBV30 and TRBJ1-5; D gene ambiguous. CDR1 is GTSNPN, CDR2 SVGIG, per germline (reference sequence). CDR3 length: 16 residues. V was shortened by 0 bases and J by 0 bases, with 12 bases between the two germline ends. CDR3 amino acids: CAWSVFGVYSNQPQHF. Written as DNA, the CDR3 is TGTGCCTGGAGTGTATTCGGTGTTTATAGCAATCAGCCCCAGCATTTT. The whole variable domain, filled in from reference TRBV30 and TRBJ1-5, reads SQTIHQWPATLVQPVGSPLSLECTVEGTSNPNLYWYRQAAGRGLQLLFYSVGIGQISSEVPQNLSASRPQDRQFILSSKKLLLSDSGFYLCAWSVFGVYSNQPQHFGDGTRLSIL.

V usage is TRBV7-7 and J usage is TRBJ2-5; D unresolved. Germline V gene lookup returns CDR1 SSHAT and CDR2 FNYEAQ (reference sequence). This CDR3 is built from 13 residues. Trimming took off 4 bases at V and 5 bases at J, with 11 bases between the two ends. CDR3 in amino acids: CASSSLDRETQYF. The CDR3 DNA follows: TGTGCCAGCAGCTCCCTAGACCGGGAGACCCAGTACTTC.

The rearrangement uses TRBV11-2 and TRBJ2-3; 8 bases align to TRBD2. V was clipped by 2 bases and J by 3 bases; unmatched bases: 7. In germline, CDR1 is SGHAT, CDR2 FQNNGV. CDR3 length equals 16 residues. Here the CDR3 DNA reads TGTGCCAGCAGCTTAAGGCGGGGGGCGTTTACAGATACGCAGTATTTT. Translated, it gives CASSLRRGAFTDTQYF.

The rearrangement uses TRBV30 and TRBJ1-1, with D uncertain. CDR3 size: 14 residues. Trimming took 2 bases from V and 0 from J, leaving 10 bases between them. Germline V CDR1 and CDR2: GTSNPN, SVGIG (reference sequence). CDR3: CAWSRPPVNTEAFF. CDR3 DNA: TGTGCCTGGAGTAGGCCCCCGGTGAACACTGAAGCTTTCTTT.

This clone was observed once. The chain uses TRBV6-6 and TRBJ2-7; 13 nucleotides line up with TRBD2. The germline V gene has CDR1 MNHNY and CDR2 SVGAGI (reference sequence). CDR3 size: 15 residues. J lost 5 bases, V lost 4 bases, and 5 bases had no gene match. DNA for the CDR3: TGTGCCAGCAGTTCCGGGACTAGCGGGATCAACGAGCAGTACTTC. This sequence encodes CASSSGTSGINEQYF.

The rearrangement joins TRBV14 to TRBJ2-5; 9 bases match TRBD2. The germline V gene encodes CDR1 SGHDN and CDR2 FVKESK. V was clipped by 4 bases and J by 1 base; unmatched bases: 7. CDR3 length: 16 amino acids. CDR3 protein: CASSPLSLAGQETQYF. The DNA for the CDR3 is TGTGCCAGCAGCCCACTTTCACTAGCGGGCCAAGAGACCCAGTACTTC.

CDR3 nucleotides: TGCGCCAGCAGCTTGGCGGGACAACAATTACAAGAGACCCAGTACTTC. Protein product: CASSLAGQQLQETQYF. The gene calls are TRBV5-1 and TRBJ2-5; possibly TRBD1 for D (6 bases). The CDR3 contains 16 residues. CDR1 and CDR2 from the germline V gene are SGHRS and YFSETQ. V shed 0 bases and J shed 2 bases, with 14 bases lying between them. Together with reference TRBV5-1 and TRBJ2-5, the CDR3 gives the full variable domain: KAGVTQTPRYLIKTRGQQVTLSCSPISGHRSVSWYQQTPGQGLQFLFEYFSETQRNKGNFPGRFSGRQFSNSRSEMNVSTLELGDSALYLCASSLAGQQLQETQYFGPGTRLLVL.

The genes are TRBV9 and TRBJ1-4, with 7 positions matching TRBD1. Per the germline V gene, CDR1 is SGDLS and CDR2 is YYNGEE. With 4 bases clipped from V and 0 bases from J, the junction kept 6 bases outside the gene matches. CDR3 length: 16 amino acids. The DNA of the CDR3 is TGTGCCAGCAGCCCAGGGGGGGTAGCAACTAATGAAAAACTGTTTTTT. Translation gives CASSPGGVATNEKLFF.